The source of this T cell receptor (beta chain) is a study of beta chain features in type 1 diabetes. Germline V lookup: CDR1 KGHSH, CDR2 LQKENI. This CDR3 region has 14 residues. The V gene lost 3 bases and the J gene lost 4 bases, with 13 bases spanning the gap. Purity of each sorted population was above 95%. This clone has a handful of counts. TCRB transcripts that were expressed got sequenced, as all of the isolated RNA had been reverse transcribed. Method: immunoSEQ multiplex PCR; TCRdb's copy keeps in-frame clones and lacks some. The sample holds around 500,000 clones; 9.5% to 12% are singletons and the top ten take over 0.035%.

The chain is built from TRBV18 and TRBJ2-7; D may match TRBD1 or TRBD2 (5 bases each). The TCR comes from a woman aged 18 to 35 in good health. Sequenced: naive CD4+ T cells from blood. The CDR3 is CASSPGAPPYEQYF. Here the CDR3 DNA reads TGTGCCAGCTCACCCGGGGCACCCCCATACGAGCAGTACTTC.